This T cell receptor (beta chain) was obtained from a study of beta chain features in type 1 diabetes. Expressed TCRB transcripts were sequenced, since all the RNA that had been isolated was reverse transcribed. TCRdb keeps only in-frame clones here, not all; method: immunoSEQ multiplex PCR. This repertoire shows about 290,000 clones, 7.5% to 9.5% found once; its top ten account for more than 0.9%. There are many counts of this clone. Every donor provided one heparinised blood draw, which averaged approximately 120 mL. Naive, central memory, regulatory and stem cell-like memory cells within the CD4+ compartment were sorted using CD45RO/CCR7/CD25/CD127/CD95/CD27. The sequence came from a young woman in good health. Input material: central memory CD4+ T cells from blood.

The DNA of the CDR3 is TGTGCCAGCAGCGGTAGCGGGGGGGCACACAATGAGCAGTTCTTC. Translating it yields CASSGSGGAHNEQFF. The chain links TRBV7-2 to TRBJ2-1; the match to TRBD2 covers 11 bases. The CDR3 runs 15 residues. V was pared by 5 bases and J by 5 bases, with 5 bases of the junction left unmatched. The germline V gene has CDR1 SGHTA and CDR2 FQGNSA.